The 10 T cell receptor beta chains reported below all come from one sample, sequenced in a study of tumor-infiltrating lymphocytes in primary liver carcinoma. With a constant-region primer, TCR beta cDNA was made from approximately 500 ng of total RNA. Three nested multiplex PCR rounds of slightly modified ARM-PCR generated TCR beta libraries. Running ten to eleven cycles apiece, the first two PCR rounds relied on TRBV1-TRBV30 forward primers together with a C-beta reverse primer. Each CDR3 protein gets one entry after TCRdb re-called the multiplex PCR reads with MiXCR. The data hold about 350,000 distinct CDR3 sequences, with about 65% observed a single time. Extraction also yielded germline DNA, while blood RNA was obtained from unsorted whole blood. Sequenced material: peripheral blood. The receptors originated from a man between 35 and 55 years old with primary liver carcinoma and hepatitis B virus infection.

Regarding this clonotype: The junction does not match germline at one end; this may be a read error. This chain connects TRBV6-2 or TRBV6-3 to TRBJ2-5; D gene uncertain. The CDR3 loop spans 14 amino acids. Germline assignment: CDR1 MNHEY and CDR2 SVGEGT. The DNA of the CDR3 is TGTACCAGCAGTTTTGTCGGGCCGCAAGAGACCCGGTACTTC. As protein: CTSSFVGPQETRYF.

Of note for this clonotype: This may stem from a read error, because a much larger clone lies one nucleotide away. V usage is TRBV6-2 or TRBV6-3 and J usage is TRBJ2-1, with D possibly being TRBD2 (6 bases). The CDR3 spans 17 residues. Between the trimmed V and J ends, which lost 2 bases and 8 bases, there was a span of 22 bases. Germline CDR1 and CDR2: MNHEY and SVGEGT. This CDR3 is CASSYAGPGVVNDEQFF. The CDR3 coding sequence is TGTGCCAGCAGTTACGCGGGTCCGGGAGTAGTTAACGATGAGCAGTTCTTC.

To note about this clonotype: At one end, the junction sequence differs from germline, possibly due to a read error. The chain carries TRBV30 and TRBJ2-4; D perhaps matches TRBD1 (5 bases). Germline V gives CDR1 GTSNPN, CDR2 SVGIG (reference sequence). The CDR3 has 11 residues. CDR3 region: CSWGRENIQYF. The CDR3 coding sequence is TGTTCCTGGGGCAGGGAAAACATTCAGTACTTC.

This clonotype was detected ten times or more. This chain joins TRBV6-2 or TRBV6-3 and TRBJ2-1; 10 bases are shared with TRBD2. V lost 6 bases, J lost 3 bases, and 8 bases stayed unmatched. The CDR3 consists of 16 residues. Germline V gives CDR1 MNHEY, CDR2 SVGEGT. This CDR3 is CASRTTGLANYNEQFF. CDR3 coding DNA: TGTGCCAGCAGAACAACGGGACTAGCGAACTACAATGAGCAGTTCTTC.

As to this clonotype: Mismatch with germline at one junction end may stem from a read error. This chain links TRBV12-3 or TRBV12-4 with TRBJ2-1, with D perhaps matching TRBD2 (5 bases). The CDR3 has 14 residues. The CDR3 is CANSTNLPYNEQFF. CDR3 bases: TGTGCCAACTCGACTAACCTTCCCTACAATGAACAGTTCTTC.

Comment on this clonotype: This may stem from a read error, because a much larger clone lies one nucleotide away. The rearrangement joins TRBV25-1 to TRBJ2-2; the D is unclear. This CDR3 spans 15 amino acids. The germline V gene has CDR1 MGHDK and CDR2 SYGVNS. The ends were cut back, 4 bases at V and 1 base at J, with 10 bases in the middle. The DNA of the CDR3 is TGTGCCAGCAGTGGACATGGATTGAACACCGGGGAGCTGTTTTTT. Protein sequence: CASSGHGLNTGELFF. Full variable domain (missing parts from reference TRBV25-1 and TRBJ2-2): EADIYQTPRYLVIGTGKKITLECSQTMGHDKMYWYQQDPGMELHLIHYSYGVNSTEKGDLSSESTVSRIRTEHFPLTLESARPSHTSQYLCASSGHGLNTGELFFGEGSRLTVL.

This clonotype was observed many times. This sequence joins TRBV4-1 and TRBJ2-3; 7 positions agree with TRBD2. V lost 0 bases, J lost 2 bases, and 5 bases stayed unmatched. In germline, CDR1 is MGHRA, CDR2 YSYEKL. The CDR3 runs 16 residues. CDR3 bases: TGCGCCAGCAGCCAAGATCTGGGGAGGGCCACAGATACGCAGTATTTT. Translation gives CASSQDLGRATDTQYF.

Details on this clonotype: One end of the junction is discordant with germline, which a read error may explain. V gene TRBV10-2 combines with J gene TRBJ1-5; 7 nucleotides agree with TRBD1. The germline CDR1 and CDR2 sequences are WSHSY and SAAADI. CDR3 size: 15 residues. The CDR3 nucleotides are TGCGCCAGCAATGAGGGGGCAGGGAGCAATCAGCCCCACCATTTT. Translated: CASNEGAGSNQPHHF.

In its sample, this clonotype was seen a few times. The rearrangement links TRBV10-3 to TRBJ2-1; D uncertain. Trimming took 2 bases from V and 10 from J, leaving 9 bases between them. CDR3 length: 12 residues. From germline, CDR1 is ENHRY and CDR2 SYGVKD. The CDR3 DNA sequence: TGTGCCATCAGTGAGCCCTCCGGCGAGCAGTTCTTC. It codes for CAISEPSGEQFF.

With respect to this clonotype: A read error is possible here, since a much larger clone lies one base away. The CDR3 DNA is TGTGTCATCAGTGAGTCGATGGACAGGGGTCAAGAGACCCAGTACTTC. Its protein product is CVISESMDRGQETQYF. V is TRBV10-3 and J is TRBJ2-5; 9 bases agree with TRBD1. This CDR3 contains 16 residues. Germline CDR1 ENHRY, CDR2 SYGVKD.